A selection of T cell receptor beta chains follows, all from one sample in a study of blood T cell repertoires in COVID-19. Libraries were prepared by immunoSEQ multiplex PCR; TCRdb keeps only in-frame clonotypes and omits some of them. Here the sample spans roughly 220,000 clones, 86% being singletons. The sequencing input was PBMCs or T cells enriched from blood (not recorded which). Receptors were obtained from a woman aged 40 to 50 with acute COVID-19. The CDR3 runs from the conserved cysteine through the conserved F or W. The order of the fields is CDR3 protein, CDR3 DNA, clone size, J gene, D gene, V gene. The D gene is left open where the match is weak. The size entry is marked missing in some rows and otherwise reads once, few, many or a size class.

CASSPALRTGNTGELFF | TGTGCCAGCTCACCCGCGTTGAGGACAGGGAACACCGGGGAGCTGTTTTTT | NA | TRBJ2-2 | TRBD1 | TRBV18
CATSEGGGNEQFF | TGTGCCACCAGTGAAGGGGGGGGTAATGAGCAGTTCTTC | NA | TRBJ2-1 | NA | TRBV24-1
CSVEGARQGTEAFF | TGCAGCGTTGAAGGGGCGCGACAGGGGACTGAAGCTTTCTTT | NA | TRBJ1-1 | TRBD1 | TRBV29-1
CASSFGTGGSTGELFF | TGCGCCAGCAGCTTCGGAACAGGGGGGAGCACCGGGGAGCTGTTTTTT | NA | TRBJ2-2 | TRBD1 | TRBV5-1
CASSDGLAGITDTQYF | TGTGCCAGCAGTGATGGTCTAGCGGGTATAACAGATACGCAGTATTTT | NA | TRBJ2-3 | TRBD2 | TRBV2
CASSLSPGNPEAFF | TGTGCCAGCAGCTTAAGTCCGGGAAACCCTGAAGCTTTCTTT | NA | TRBJ1-1 | NA | TRBV5-5
CASSPSPGGYGYTF | TGTGCCAGCAGTCCCTCACCGGGGGGCTATGGCTACACCTTC | once | TRBJ1-2 | NA | TRBV27
CASSSVFDSPLHF | TGTGCCAGCAGTTCCGTGTTTGATTCACCCCTCCACTTT | NA | TRBJ1-6 | NA | TRBV27
CASSEFLDRSYGYTF | TGTGCCAGCAGTGAATTTTTGGACAGATCCTATGGCTACACCTTC | NA | TRBJ1-2 | NA | TRBV6-1
CASSTLTGARGAETQYF | TGCGCCAGCAGCACCCTCACAGGGGCCCGCGGGGCCGAGACCCAGTACTTC | few | TRBJ2-5 | NA | TRBV5-1
CASSPKQGQGTNTIYF | TGTGCCAGCTCACCTAAACAAGGACAGGGCACAAACACCATATATTTT | NA | TRBJ1-3 | TRBD1 | TRBV18
CASSLSRVKGYTF | TGTGCCAGCAGCTTGAGCAGGGTAAAAGGCTACACCTTC | NA | TRBJ1-2 | NA | TRBV5-6
CASSWDGQGVAKNIQYF | TGTGCCAGCAGCTGGGACGGACAGGGAGTAGCCAAAAACATTCAGTACTTC | once | TRBJ2-4 | TRBD1 | TRBV7-2
CASSFLGGGDSPLHF | TGCGCCAGCAGCTTCCTGGGGGGGGGTGATTCACCCCTCCACTTT | NA | TRBJ1-6 | NA | TRBV5-1
CASSQDQQGSYEQYF | TGTGCCAGCAGCCAAGATCAGCAGGGTTCCTACGAGCAGTACTTC | NA | TRBJ2-7 | NA | TRBV3-1/TRBV3-2
CATSDWTGELFF | TGTGCCACCAGTGATTGGACAGGGGAGCTGTTTTTT | NA | TRBJ2-2 | NA | TRBV24-1
CASKRQGAVYGYTF | TGTGCCAGCAAAAGACAGGGGGCAGTTTATGGCTACACCTTC | few | TRBJ1-2 | TRBD1 | TRBV6-5
CASGLGDGRGAGEQFF | TGTGCTAGTGGTTTGGGAGATGGGCGGGGGGCCGGTGAGCAGTTCTTC | NA | TRBJ2-1 | TRBD2 | TRBV12-5
CASSLVAGGYNEQFF | TGTGCCAGCAGCTTAGTAGCGGGGGGTTACAATGAGCAGTTCTTC | few | TRBJ2-1 | TRBD2 | TRBV7-2
CASSQGDPGPLPLINQPQHF | TGCGCCAGCAGCCAAGGAGATCCAGGGCCCTTACCGTTAATCAATCAGCCCCAGCATTTT | NA | TRBJ1-5 | NA | TRBV4-3
CASSPIFSSGANVLTF | TGTGCCAGCAGCCCTATCTTTAGCTCTGGGGCCAACGTCCTGACTTTC | few | TRBJ2-6 | NA | TRBV2
CASSISGHMNTEAFF | TGTGCCAGTAGTATATCGGGACATATGAACACTGAAGCTTTCTTT | NA | TRBJ1-1 | NA | TRBV19
CASSLQGSWNTGELFF | TGTGCCAGCAGCTTGCAGGGTTCGTGGAACACCGGGGAGCTGTTTTTT | NA | TRBJ2-2 | NA | TRBV5-6